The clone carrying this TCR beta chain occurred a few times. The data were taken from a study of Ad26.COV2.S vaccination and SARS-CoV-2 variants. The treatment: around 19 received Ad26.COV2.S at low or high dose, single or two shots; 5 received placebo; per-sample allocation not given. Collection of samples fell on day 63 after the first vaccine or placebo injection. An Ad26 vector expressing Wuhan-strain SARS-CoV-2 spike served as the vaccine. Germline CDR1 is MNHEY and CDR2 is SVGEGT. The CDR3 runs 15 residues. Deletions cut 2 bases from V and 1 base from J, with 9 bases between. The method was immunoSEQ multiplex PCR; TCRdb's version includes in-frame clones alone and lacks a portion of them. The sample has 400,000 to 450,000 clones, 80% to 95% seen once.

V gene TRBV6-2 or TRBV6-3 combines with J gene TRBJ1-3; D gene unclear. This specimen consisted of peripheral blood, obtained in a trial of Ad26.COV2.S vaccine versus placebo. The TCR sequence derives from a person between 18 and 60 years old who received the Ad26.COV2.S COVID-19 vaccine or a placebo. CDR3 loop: CASSYAGWSGNTIYF. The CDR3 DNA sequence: TGTGCCAGCAGTTACGCCGGGTGGTCTGGAAACACCATATATTTT.